This is a list of T cell receptor beta chains from one sample in a study of blood T cell repertoires in COVID-19. This table comes from immunoSEQ multiplex PCR, and its TCRdb copy is limited to in-frame clones, with some not included. Of about 270,000 clones in the sample, roughly 85% were seen once. The sequencing input was peripheral blood. All receptors come from a woman aged 70-85 years with acute or convalescent COVID-19. Both conserved end residues are part of each CDR3.

v_call	j_call	cdr3_aa
TRBV14	TRBJ1-1	CASSQADTSRGAEAFF
TRBV3-1/TRBV3-2	TRBJ2-7	CASSPRVGEQYF
TRBV19	TRBJ2-5	CASTGGGRGETQYF
TRBV6-5	TRBJ2-6	CASRSPGANVLTF
TRBV15	TRBJ1-1	CATSSLRTVQTPEAFF
TRBV6-5	TRBJ1-6	CASSKWDRNSPLHF
TRBV6-6	TRBJ1-2	CASSETGLGPGYTF
TRBV3-1/TRBV3-2	TRBJ1-5	CASSQGGGRYQPQHF
TRBV6-4	TRBJ1-2	CASRPGQGGSYGYTF
TRBV6-1	TRBJ1-5	CASSGRQGAFDQPQHF
TRBV19	TRBJ1-5	CASRPGQGYNQPQHF
TRBV7-8	TRBJ1-5	CASSLGLGAGLNQPQHF
TRBV6-1	TRBJ2-7	CASSEARYPYEQYF
TRBV3-1/TRBV3-2	TRBJ1-2	CASSLTGTKDGYTF